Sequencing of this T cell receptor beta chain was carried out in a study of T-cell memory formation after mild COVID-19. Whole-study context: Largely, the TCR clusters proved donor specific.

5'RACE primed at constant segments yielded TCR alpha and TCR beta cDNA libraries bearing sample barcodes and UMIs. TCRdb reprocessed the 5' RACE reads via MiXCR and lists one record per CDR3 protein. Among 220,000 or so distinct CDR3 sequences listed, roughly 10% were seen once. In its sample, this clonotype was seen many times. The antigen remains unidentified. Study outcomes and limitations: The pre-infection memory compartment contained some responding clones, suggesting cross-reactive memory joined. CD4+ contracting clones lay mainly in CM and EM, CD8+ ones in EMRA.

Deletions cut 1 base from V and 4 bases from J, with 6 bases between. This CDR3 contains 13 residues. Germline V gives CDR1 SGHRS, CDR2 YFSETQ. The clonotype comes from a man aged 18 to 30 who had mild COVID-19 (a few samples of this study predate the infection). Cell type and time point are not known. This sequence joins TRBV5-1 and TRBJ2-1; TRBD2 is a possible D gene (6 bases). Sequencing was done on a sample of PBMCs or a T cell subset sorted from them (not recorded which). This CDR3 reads CASSLSGYNEQFF. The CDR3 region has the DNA TGCGCCAGCAGCTTGAGCGGGTACAATGAGCAGTTCTTC.